The 19 T cell receptor beta chains below come from one sample, sequenced in a study of response to subunit inactivated influenza vaccine. A single record per CDR3 protein comes from TCRdb applying MiXCR to the RT-PCR reads. This sample has fewer than 700,000 distinct CDR3 sequences; roughly 13% occur once, and the top ten carry around 13%. The sequencing used PBMCs from blood, collected roughly 6 weeks after vaccination. These receptor sequences come from a man aged 45-60 years who received an inactivated influenza vaccine.

The chain recombines TRBV10-3 with TRBJ2-7, with D perhaps matching TRBD2 (6 bases). Trimming cost V 0 bases and J 2 bases, with 17 bases left between them. The CDR3 has 17 amino acids. CDR1 ENHRY and CDR2 SYGVKD come from the germline V gene. The CDR3: CAISESRVGGGAYEQYF. The CDR3 nucleotides are TGTGCCATCAGTGAGTCGAGAGTTGGCGGAGGGGCCTACGAGCAGTACTTC.

As DNA, the CDR3 is TGTGCCAGCAGTCTCTCAGGGGAGGGAGTGATGCAGTACTTC. Its protein is CASSLSGEGVMQYF. This chain uses TRBV6-1 with TRBJ2-7, with D tentatively TRBD2 (7 bases). CDR1 and CDR2 from the germline V gene are MNHNS and SASEGT. The CDR3 loop spans 14 amino acids. Trimming left V 5 bases short and J 9 bases short, with 20 bases between.

This clonotype turned up a few times. V usage is TRBV7-9 and J usage is TRBJ2-3, with 11 bases identical to TRBD2. Trimming cost V 5 bases and J 0 bases; bases outside gene matches: 7. Germline V gives CDR1 SEHNR, CDR2 FQNEAQ (reference sequence). The CDR3 spans 17 residues. The CDR3 protein is CASSKYLAGGSTDTQYF. CDR3 in DNA: TGTGCCAGCAGCAAATACCTAGCGGGGGGTAGCACAGATACGCAGTATTTT.

This clonotype was picked up a small number of times. For the CDR3, the DNA is TGTGCCAGCAGCCTTGACACTAGCACAGATACGCAGTATTTT. Its protein product is CASSLDTSTDTQYF. This chain uses TRBV2 with TRBJ2-3; the D is unclear. The CDR3 spans 14 residues. Germline CDR1 SNHLY, CDR2 FYNNEI. V lost 6 bases, J lost 0 bases, and 10 bases lay in between.

In its sample, this clonotype was seen a few times. The chain is built from TRBV20-1 and TRBJ1-1; D gene ambiguous. The CDR3 length is 13 residues. The germline gives CDR1 DFQATT, CDR2 SNEGSKA (reference sequence). V lost 1 base and J 6 bases, leaving 12 bases between the germline ends. The CDR3 DNA is TGCAGTGCTAGAGTCGAGTCTTCGCCTGAAGCTTTCTTT. Protein sequence: CSARVESSPEAFF.

The V call is TRBV12-3 or TRBV12-4, the J call TRBJ2-2, with 8 bases aligning to TRBD1. The V gene end was trimmed by 6 bases and the J gene end by 5 bases; junction bases not matched to a gene: 8. The CDR3 extends over 15 amino acids. The CDR3, as DNA: TGTGCCAGCAGATCCTGGGACAGGCCGACCGGGGAGCTGTTTTTT. Protein product: CASRSWDRPTGELFF.

This clonotype came up a few times. The rearrangement uses TRBV6-2 or TRBV6-3 and TRBJ1-5, with D hard to call. Germline CDR1 MNHEY, CDR2 SVGEGT. There are 17 residues in the CDR3. Trimming took off 6 bases at V and 0 bases at J, with 18 bases between the two ends. The DNA for the CDR3 is TGTGCCAGCAGCCTCCGCGCGTCCGGATTTAGCAATCAGCCCCAGCATTTT. Translation gives CASSLRASGFSNQPQHF.

This clonotype occurred many times. The chain employs TRBV12-3 or TRBV12-4 and TRBJ1-2; TRBD1 matches at 10 bases. The CDR3 contains 15 residues. V gave up 6 bases and J gave up 0 bases; unmatched junction bases: 4. The CDR3 DNA reads as TGTGCCAGCAGCCCGGGACAGGGGCCTAACTATGGCTACACCTTC. This codes for CASSPGQGPNYGYTF.

This clonotype was detected many times. The V gene is TRBV20-1, the J gene TRBJ1-2; D is undetermined. The length of the CDR3 is 12 residues. Trimming left V 5 bases short and J 8 bases short, with 15 bases between. The V gene's germline CDR1 is DFQATT and CDR2 SNEGSKA (reference sequence). CDR3 amino acids: CSALHITGGYTF. The CDR3, as DNA: TGCAGTGCTCTCCATATTACGGGAGGCTACACCTTC.

This clonotype was counted ten times or more. The gene calls are TRBV10-3 and TRBJ1-1, with D maybe TRBD1 (5 bases). V was clipped by 0 bases and J by 6 bases, with 8 bases between them. Per germline, CDR1 ENHRY and CDR2 SYGVKD. This CDR3 spans 13 amino acids. CDR3 nucleotides: TGTGCCATCAGTGAGTCGATCAGGGCTGAAGCTTTCTTT. As protein: CAISESIRAEAFF.

This chain joins TRBV10-3 and TRBJ2-1, with TRBD1 matching 8 bases. Germline CDR1 is ENHRY and CDR2 is SYGVKD. The CDR3 has 13 amino acids. After removal of 6 bases from V and 8 bases from J, the junction contained 6 bases not matched to a gene. The CDR3 loop reads CAISQDRAHEQFF. CDR3 DNA sequence: TGTGCCATCAGCCAGGACAGGGCCCATGAGCAGTTCTTC.

J is TRBJ2-1 and V is TRBV4-2; 10 bases are a match to TRBD2. Germline lookup yields CDR1 LGHNA and CDR2 YNFKEQ. The V gene end was trimmed by 5 bases and the J gene end by 5 bases; junction bases not matched to a gene: 6. This CDR3 is built from 15 residues. The CDR3 protein is CASSSLAGANNEQFF. The CDR3 DNA sequence: TGTGCCAGCAGCAGCCTAGCGGGAGCCAACAATGAGCAGTTCTTC.

This clonotype was counted a few times. The genes are TRBV5-5 and TRBJ2-3; D possibly matches TRBD1 or TRBD2 (6 bases each). V lost 6 bases and J 1 base, leaving 15 bases between the germline ends. CDR1 is SGHKS and CDR2 is YYEKEE in the germline V gene (reference sequence). This CDR3 contains 15 residues. The CDR3 nucleotides are TGTGCCAGCATCTTAGGGGGGACGGGCACAGATACGCAGTATTTT. Translation gives CASILGGTGTDTQYF.

This clonotype showed up many times. This sequence joins TRBV12-3 or TRBV12-4 and TRBJ2-1, with D maybe TRBD2 (5 bases). CDR3 length: 14 amino acids. The V and J ends lost 6 bases and 9 bases respectively, with 18 bases between them. Written as DNA, the CDR3 is TGTGCCAGCAGCCTAAGGACTCACGGTGGTGAGCAGTTCTTC. This encodes CASSLRTHGGEQFF.

The V gene is TRBV5-6, the J gene TRBJ1-2; 8 nucleotides match TRBD1. With V trimmed by 4 bases and J by 4 bases, 9 bases remained unmatched. The CDR3 has 15 residues. Germline CDR1 is SGHDT and CDR2 is YYEEEE. CDR3 sequence reads: CASSPPGQGLYGYTF. In DNA, the CDR3 is TGTGCCAGCAGCCCACCAGGACAGGGACTCTATGGCTACACCTTC.

The genes are TRBV20-1 and TRBJ1-1, with 7 bases that match TRBD1. Germline loops: CDR1 DFQATT, CDR2 SNEGSKA (reference sequence). After removal of 0 bases from V and 4 bases from J, the junction contained 8 bases not matched to a gene. The CDR3 runs to 15 residues. The CDR3, as DNA: TGCAGTGCTAGAGAACAGGGGACCTTCAGCACTGAAGCTTTCTTT. Protein: CSAREQGTFSTEAFF.

V usage is TRBV5-4 and J usage is TRBJ2-2; the match to TRBD1 covers 10 bases. The V segment lost 4 bases and the J segment 6 bases; nucleotides outside the gene matches: 9. Looked up from germline, CDR1 is SGHNT and CDR2 is YYREEE (reference sequence). The CDR3 length is 16 residues. The CDR3 protein is CASSPPGQGSAGELFF. CDR3 in DNA: TGTGCCAGCAGCCCGCCGGGACAGGGGTCAGCCGGGGAGCTGTTTTTT.

The table lists this clonotype with a few counts. The chain combines TRBV20-1 with TRBJ2-7; D is unresolved. This CDR3 has 12 residues. V gave up 3 bases and J gave up 5 bases, with 11 bases separating them. Looked up from germline, CDR1 is DFQATT and CDR2 is SNEGSKA (reference sequence). CDR3 in amino acids: CSASPLLNEQYF. CDR3 nucleotide sequence: TGCAGTGCTAGTCCCCTTCTTAACGAGCAGTACTTC.

The CDR3 DNA reads TGTGCCAGCAGCCGCGGGACAGGGTTAGACGAGCAGTACTTC. Translated: CASSRGTGLDEQYF. The chain employs TRBV11-2 and TRBJ2-7; 9 bases line up with TRBD1. Germline loops: CDR1 SGHAT, CDR2 FQNNGV. V was pared by 5 bases and J by 5 bases, with 7 bases of the junction left unmatched. This CDR3 spans 14 amino acids.